One sample yielded the 2 T cell receptor beta chains listed below, sequenced in a study of beta chain features in type 1 diabetes. Expressed TCRB transcripts were sequenced after all isolated RNA was converted to cDNA. Profiled with immunoSEQ multiplex PCR; TCRdb holds only in-frame clones, not every one. The sample contains around 180,000 clones, approximately 13% of which appear only once. The source material was central memory CD4+ T cells from blood. Receptor source: a woman aged 18-29 years in good health.

The table lists this clone with a few counts. The DNA for the CDR3 is TGTGCCTGGAGTGGAGGGACAGGGTTCTACGAGCAGTACTTC. This encodes CAWSGGTGFYEQYF. V and J are TRBV30 and TRBJ2-7; TRBD1 matches 9 bases. V lost 1 base to trimming and J lost 3 bases; unmatched junction nucleotides: 4. CDR1 is GTSNPN, CDR2 SVGIG, per germline (reference sequence). The CDR3 covers 14 residues.

This clone was picked up many times. V gene TRBV7-2 combines with J gene TRBJ1-1; tentatively, D is TRBD1 (6 bases). This CDR3 is 13 amino acids long. V was shortened by 8 bases and J by 0 bases, with 10 bases between the two germline ends. Per germline, CDR1 SGHTA and CDR2 FQGNSA. The CDR3 nucleotides read TGTGCCAGCGGAGGACAGCTGAACACTGAAGCTTTCTTT. Encoded protein: CASGGQLNTEAFF.